This T cell receptor (beta chain) came from a study of radiation and T cells in renal cell carcinoma. The CDR3 is made up of 12 amino acids. Per the germline V gene, CDR1 is SGHTA and CDR2 is FQGNSA. V trimming: 8 bases; J trimming: 3 bases; junction bases outside the gene matches: 3. Sequenced by immunoSEQ multiplex PCR; TCRdb stores in-frame clones only, minus some. The data contain approximately 10,000 clones, around 63% of them singletons. The sample's treatment: 15 Gy SBRT to primary tumor, nephrectomy 4 weeks later. The receptor was derived from a woman aged 50 to 65 with renal cell carcinoma. Material: tumor tissue, obtained from a patient whose treatment included radiotherapy and nephrectomy. The chain couples TRBV7-2 to TRBJ2-7; 8 nucleotides align to TRBD2. CDR3 protein: CASASGSYEQYF. The CDR3 coding sequence is TGTGCCAGCGCCAGCGGGAGCTACGAGCAGTACTTC.